Listed below are T cell receptor beta chains from one sample, sequenced in a study of blood T cell repertoires in COVID-19. Some clones are missing from TCRdb's copy, which holds only in-frame ones; the method was immunoSEQ multiplex PCR. The sample lists roughly 340,000 clones, 87% occurring once. The sample consisted of peripheral blood. The receptor set was obtained from a woman in her forties or fifties with COVID-19, enrolled during active disease. Each CDR3 is given with its conserved first and last residue. Fields, in order: clone size, J gene, D gene, CDR3 length, V gene, CDR3 protein, CDR3 DNA. A D gene is named only where the DNA matches it firmly. The size entry is marked missing in some rows and otherwise reads once, few, many or a size class.

few	TRBJ1-1	-	15	TRBV18	CASSPSPDSDTEAFF	TGTGCCAGCTCACCGTCCCCAGACTCCGACACTGAAGCTTTCTTT
-	TRBJ1-6	-	13	TRBV30	CAWTGEYNSPLHF	TGTGCCTGGACAGGGGAATATAATTCACCCCTCCACTTT
-	TRBJ2-3	TRBD2	18	TRBV10-2	CASTLPGLAGQLTDTQYF	TGCGCCAGCACCTTACCGGGACTAGCGGGACAACTCACAGATACGCAGTATTTT
-	TRBJ2-5	-	17	TRBV11-3	CASSLGLSSVGDETQYF	TGTGCCAGCAGCTTAGGACTCTCTAGCGTGGGAGATGAGACCCAGTACTTC
-	TRBJ1-6	-	17	TRBV19	CASSIGYAGTSLSPLHF	TGTGCCAGTAGTATAGGATACGCCGGGACATCCCTTTCACCCCTCCACTTT
-	TRBJ1-6	TRBD1	15	TRBV6-2/TRBV6-3	CASSTRQGLDSPLHF	TGTGCCAGCAGTACTCGACAGGGGTTAGATTCACCCCTCCACTTT
-	TRBJ2-1	TRBD2	18	TRBV4-1	CASSQDQPGLAGSNEQFF	TGCGCCAGCAGCCAAGACCAACCCGGACTAGCGGGAAGCAATGAGCAGTTCTTC
-	TRBJ1-2	TRBD1	15	TRBV4-3	CASSPGQGPFYGYTF	TGCGCCAGCAGCCCCGGACAGGGGCCGTTCTATGGCTACACCTTC
-	TRBJ2-6	-	16	TRBV18	CASSPDSLSGANVLTF	TGTGCCAGCTCACCTGACAGTCTCTCTGGGGCCAACGTCCTGACTTTC
-	TRBJ2-7	-	13	TRBV19	CASSINQGYEQYF	TGTGCCAGTAGTATTAACCAGGGATACGAGCAGTACTTC
once	TRBJ1-1	TRBD1	14	TRBV5-4	CASSPRQGAGEAFF	TGTGCCAGCAGCCCTAGACAGGGGGCTGGTGAAGCTTTCTTT
-	TRBJ1-6	-	14	TRBV5-5	CASSRASGNSPLHF	TGTGCCAGCAGTCGAGCATCAGGGAATTCACCCCTCCACTTT
-	TRBJ2-1	TRBD2	15	TRBV2	CASSVAGEVYNEQFF	TGTGCCAGCAGCGTAGCGGGAGAAGTCTACAATGAGCAGTTCTTC
-	TRBJ2-2	-	12	TRBV7-2	CASSRYTGELFF	TGTGCCAGCAGCCGTTACACCGGGGAGCTGTTTTTT
-	TRBJ2-1	TRBD2	16	TRBV7-2	CASSFPGLAGYNEQFF	TGTGCCAGCAGCTTCCCGGGACTAGCGGGTTACAATGAGCAGTTCTTC
-	TRBJ2-2	-	14	TRBV6-5	CASSQGLHTGELFF	TGTGCCAGCTCTCAGGGACTCCACACCGGGGAGCTGTTTTTT
-	TRBJ1-2	-	13	TRBV6-2/TRBV6-3	CASSYGQNYGYTF	TGTGCCAGCAGTTACGGACAGAACTATGGCTACACCTTC
few	TRBJ1-2	-	13	TRBV18	CASSPSRDYGYTF	TGTGCCAGCTCACCGTCCAGGGACTATGGCTACACCTTC
-	TRBJ2-7	TRBD2	14	TRBV6-6	CASSSPTSGYEQYF	TGTGCCAGCAGTTCGCCGACTAGCGGCTACGAGCAGTACTTC
-	TRBJ2-5	TRBD2	17	TRBV7-7	CASSLGGLAGGSETQYF	TGTGCCAGCAGCTTAGGAGGGCTAGCGGGTGGGTCGGAGACCCAGTACTTC
-	TRBJ1-2	-	10	TRBV30	CAWTGDGYTF	TGTGCCTGGACAGGGGATGGCTACACCTTC
-	TRBJ2-7	TRBD1	13	TRBV6-5	CASSRGQEYEQYF	TGTGCCAGCAGTCGCGGACAGGAGTACGAGCAGTACTTC
-	TRBJ1-1	TRBD1	15	TRBV24-1	CATSRQGAGGTEAFF	TGTGCCACCAGTCGACAGGGGGCGGGAGGGACTGAAGCTTTCTTT
-	TRBJ2-3	TRBD2	16	TRBV2	CASRTRGLAATDTQYF	TGTGCCAGCAGGACAAGGGGACTAGCAGCCACAGATACGCAGTATTTT
-	TRBJ2-7	-	12	TRBV7-8	CASSLQAYEQYF	TGTGCCAGCAGCTTACAGGCCTACGAGCAGTACTTC
-	TRBJ1-2	TRBD1	14	TRBV27	CASSYRDRAAGYTF	TGTGCCAGCAGTTATCGGGACAGGGCGGCTGGCTACACCTTC
-	TRBJ2-7	TRBD1	13	TRBV19	CASKQGSSYEQYF	TGTGCCAGTAAACAGGGGAGTTCCTACGAGCAGTACTTC
-	TRBJ2-3	TRBD2	15	TRBV6-5	CASSRGTSGTDTQYF	TGTGCCAGCAGCAGGGGGACTAGCGGAACAGATACGCAGTATTTT
-	TRBJ2-1	-	14	TRBV3-1/TRBV3-2	CASSRQGGNNEQFF	TGTGCCAGCAGCCGGCAGGGGGGAAACAATGAGCAGTTCTTC
-	TRBJ2-1	TRBD1	13	TRBV24-1	CATRGQGPNEQFF	TGTGCCACCAGGGGACAGGGACCCAATGAGCAGTTCTTC
-	TRBJ1-2	-	16	TRBV14	CASSQDLSSRGYGYTF	TGTGCCAGCAGCCAAGATTTATCCTCCCGGGGCTATGGCTACACCTTC
-	TRBJ1-2	-	13	TRBV5-6	CASSAGTQNGYTF	TGTGCCAGCAGCGCCGGTACCCAAAATGGCTACACCTTC
-	TRBJ2-7	-	14	TRBV12-5	CASDIEGDAYEQYF	TGTGCTAGTGATATAGAGGGAGATGCCTACGAGCAGTACTTC
-	TRBJ2-3	-	15	TRBV4-3	CASSQGGRREDTQYF	TGCGCCAGCAGCCAAGGAGGTCGTCGGGAAGATACGCAGTATTTT
-	TRBJ1-5	-	14	TRBV11-2	CASSLTGYNQPQHF	TGTGCCAGCAGCTTAACAGGGTATAATCAGCCCCAGCATTTT
-	TRBJ1-1	-	11	TRBV5-4	CASSFGAEAFF	TGTGCCAGCAGCTTCGGGGCTGAAGCTTTCTTT
few	TRBJ2-7	TRBD1	15	TRBV4-1	CASSQGTGGTYEQYF	TGCGCCAGCAGCCAAGGCACAGGGGGCACTTACGAGCAGTACTTC
-	TRBJ1-2	-	14	TRBV11-3	CASSLDPGRGGYTF	TGTGCCAGCAGCTTAGATCCAGGGCGCGGTGGCTACACCTTC
-	TRBJ2-1	TRBD2	12	TRBV20-1	CSASAGDLGQFF	TGCAGTGCTAGTGCGGGAGATCTAGGTCAGTTCTTC
-	TRBJ2-7	-	15	TRBV13	CASSHFTSGSYEQYF	TGTGCCAGCAGCCATTTCACATCGGGATCCTACGAGCAGTACTTC
-	TRBJ2-1	TRBD2	18	TRBV3-1/TRBV3-2	CASSQDGSSMAGGNEQFF	TGTGCCAGCAGCCAAGATGGTTCGAGTATGGCGGGAGGTAATGAGCAGTTCTTC
-	TRBJ2-3	TRBD2	17	TRBV24-1	CATSDLGTSGSEDTQYF	TGTGCCACCAGTGACCTGGGGACTAGCGGGAGTGAAGATACGCAGTATTTT
-	TRBJ1-5	-	13	TRBV2	CASSADMTQPQHF	TGTGCCAGCAGTGCCGACATGACTCAGCCCCAGCATTTT
-	TRBJ2-1	TRBD2	16	TRBV11-2	CASSFAGLAGPKEQFF	TGTGCCAGCAGCTTCGCGGGACTAGCGGGGCCCAAGGAGCAGTTCTTC
few	TRBJ1-6	-	12	TRBV19	CASSMGNSPLHF	TGTGCCAGTAGTATGGGCAATTCACCCCTCCACTTT
once	TRBJ2-1	TRBD1	14	TRBV5-1	CASSFAGGYNEQFF	TGCGCCAGCAGCTTCGCAGGGGGCTACAATGAGCAGTTCTTC
many	TRBJ1-1	-	14	TRBV11-3	CASSPLVGGAEAFF	TGTGCCAGCAGCCCCCTAGTAGGGGGGGCTGAAGCTTTCTTT
-	TRBJ2-7	TRBD2	14	TRBV6-6	CASSYSSGRYEQYF	TGTGCCAGCAGTTACTCTAGCGGGAGGTACGAGCAGTACTTC
-	TRBJ1-3	TRBD1	14	TRBV7-2	CASSPDRAQNTIYF	TGTGCCAGCAGTCCGGACAGGGCTCAAAACACCATATATTTT
once	TRBJ2-7	TRBD2	15	TRBV5-1	CASSLELAATYEQYF	TGCGCCAGCAGCTTGGAACTAGCGGCCACCTACGAGCAGTACTTC
once	TRBJ2-5	TRBD2	13	TRBV30	CAWTSGSPETQYF	TGTGCCTGGACTAGCGGGAGTCCAGAGACCCAGTACTTC
-	TRBJ2-3	-	15	TRBV19	CASSIGGNLRDTQYF	TGTGCCAGTAGTATAGGCGGGAACCTACGAGATACGCAGTATTTT
-	TRBJ2-1	TRBD2	15	TRBV27	CASSLGGGSYNEQFF	TGTGCCAGCAGTTTGGGGGGGGGCTCCTACAATGAGCAGTTCTTC
-	TRBJ2-7	TRBD2	15	TRBV6-9	CASRGGAGVEYEQYF	TGTGCCAGCAGGGGGGGAGCGGGAGTAGAATACGAGCAGTACTTC
-	TRBJ2-7	TRBD1	14	TRBV5-1	CASSWTGQGYEQYF	TGCGCCAGCAGCTGGACGGGACAGGGGTACGAGCAGTACTTC